Sequencing of this T cell receptor (beta chain) was carried out in a study of T cells in Graves' hyperthyroidism and ophthalmopathy. Germline V CDR1 and CDR2: SGHRS, YFSETQ. The CDR3 totals 15 residues. The V and J ends lost 7 bases and 4 bases, in that order; junction bases with no gene match: 9. Study results and caveats: In validation, the model predicted ophthalmopathy. These predictions came a median 6.5 months before onset. Within blood appeared most thyroid clonotypes that had expanded above 0.001.

A word on this clonotype: Its antigen is not known.

Individuals with ophthalmopathy presented a Clinical Activity Score of at least 3, a NOSPECS grade of at least 4 and a duration under 3 months. The PBMCs had their origin in roughly 10 ml of fresh peripheral blood. It was RNA transcripts that yielded the amplified TCR beta CDR3 regions. First-round RT-PCR with HTBI primers amplified the TCR CDR3 region. A single record per CDR3 protein comes from TCRdb applying MiXCR to the multiplex PCR reads. The repertoire holds approximately 570,000 distinct CDR3 sequences, with approximately 20% as singletons. Sequencing used blood. The V call is TRBV5-1, the J call TRBJ2-2; the match to TRBD1 covers 8 bases. The receptor comes from a man in his forties with Graves' ophthalmopathy. The DNA of the CDR3 is TGCGCCAGCGGACCCAGTACAGGGGGCACCGGGGAGCTGTTTTTT. Amino acid sequence: CASGPSTGGTGELFF.